This T cell receptor (beta chain) was captured in a study of cytomegalovirus exposure and HLA in healthy donors. A multiplex PCR was run with 60 Vbeta primers and 13 Jbeta primers. TCRdb's table, derived via immunoSEQ multiplex PCR, lists solely in-frame clones and lacks some. This table holds about 140,000 clones, 80% to 85% found once. Study results and caveats: Later work associated 17,000 or so TCR beta sequences with HLA alleles at 0.05 false discovery rate. TCR beta V- and J-gene trimming was later associated with a missense DCLRE1C variant. It was reported in a later analysis that an Asian-associated ancestry cluster showed fewer N-insertions than the 666-donor mean. Later analysis placed DRB1 highest and HLA-C lowest in TCR association rates, which differed by HLA locus.

Per germline, CDR1 SEHNR and CDR2 FQNEAQ (reference sequence). This CDR3 has 13 amino acids. V lost 4 bases and J lost 7, with 14 bases in between. Turning to this clone: Antigen unknown.

The J gene is TRBJ2-7, the V gene TRBV7-9; D ambiguous. Sequencing was done on a sample of PBMCs. The receptor comes from a boy between 2 and 10 years old in good health and CMV-seronegative. The CDR3 sequence is CASSYRATEEQYF. In DNA form, the CDR3 reads TGTGCCAGCAGCTATCGAGCAACGGAGGAGCAGTACTTC.